This TCR beta chain was profiled in a study of blood T cell repertoires in COVID-19 (dated by TCRdb to 2019 to 2021). About the investigation overall: Collaborator samples came from the United States, Italy and Spain and covered acute and convalescent phases of COVID-19. The repertoires were released in a freely available public database intended as a resource for research on the immune response to SARS-CoV-2. Samples were obtained from the ongoing ImmuneRACE study (first 160 participants) and from 1,200 or so subjects provided by 6 global collaborators. The sample metadata nearly always contained a de-identified subject ID, COVID-19 status, age in years and sex. The dataset comprised deeply sampled blood TCRbeta repertoires from subjects exposed to, actively infected with, or recovered from COVID-19. The material from the prospective study consisted of cDNA or gDNA derived from T cells, B-cell-depleted T cells, or PBMCs. Where available, HLA class I and class II types were taken from metadata supplied by the sample provider and were not determined by assay-based typing.

The immunoSEQ Assay, a bias-controlled multiplex PCR, was used to amplify TCRbeta CDR3 regions from genomic DNA. In the original analysis: The number of nucleated cells in each sample was estimated from the amplification of reference gene primers within the assay. Sequence reads were collapsed and filtered to measure the absolute abundance of every unique TCRbeta CDR3 rearrangement. For each sample, productive Simpson clonality was calculated by taking the square root of Simpson's diversity index across productive rearrangements. In TCRdb, the immuneACCESS table is reduced to in-frame sequences with V and J assigned. These tables do not hold every clone; where another copy was compared, an unresolved V gene accounts for under half, and the others remain unexplained. V, J and clone size are those of that table, while D and trimming were read from the DNA. A total of over 150,000 clones appear in this sample, about 86% of them only once. Around 7.9% of the sample is in the top ten clones.

The CDR3 contains 14 residues, cysteine and phenylalanine counted. Just the 42-base CDR3 DNA is kept, in frame starting at base 1. Unmatched junction bases come to 5, with V trimmed by 6 bases and J by 5 bases. The germline V gene specifies SNHLY as CDR1 and FYNNEI as CDR2. Enrolling through a virtual design, the prospective study's participants ranged in age from roughly 18 to 95 years and lived across approximately 25 United States geographic areas. Cohort assignment in the prospective study relied on participant-reported clinical history from a screening survey and a study questionnaire. Recovered participants in ImmuneRACE Cohort 3 were defined as having two consecutive negative NP/OP PCR tests, clearance from a healthcare professional, or resolution of symptoms. In the prospective study, whole blood, serum and a nasopharyngeal or oropharyngeal swab were collected from each participant by mobile phlebotomists. Participants in the prospective study had the option to provide additional blood draws and questionnaires over a roughly 2-month period. Blood samples from the prospective study were shipped frozen or at room temperature prior to DNA extraction.

Overall study outcomes, separate from this receptor: Clinical and demographic metadata were provided uncurated, with the amount varying by source and participant.

Notes on this clone: Its antigen is not yet known. No base qualities exist here, and no much larger clone lies one base off it. The same CDR3 is also encoded by other DNA sequences in this sample.

The sequence joins TRBV2 to TRBJ1-5, and 9 bases in between align with TRBD1. This clonotype was obtained from a man between 50 and 59 years old who had recovered from COVID-19. Material: PBMCs or T cells enriched from blood (not recorded which). The CDR3 protein is CASRAGQGYQPQHF. The nucleotides read TGTGCCAGCAGGGCGGGACAGGGTTATCAGCCCCAGCATTTT.